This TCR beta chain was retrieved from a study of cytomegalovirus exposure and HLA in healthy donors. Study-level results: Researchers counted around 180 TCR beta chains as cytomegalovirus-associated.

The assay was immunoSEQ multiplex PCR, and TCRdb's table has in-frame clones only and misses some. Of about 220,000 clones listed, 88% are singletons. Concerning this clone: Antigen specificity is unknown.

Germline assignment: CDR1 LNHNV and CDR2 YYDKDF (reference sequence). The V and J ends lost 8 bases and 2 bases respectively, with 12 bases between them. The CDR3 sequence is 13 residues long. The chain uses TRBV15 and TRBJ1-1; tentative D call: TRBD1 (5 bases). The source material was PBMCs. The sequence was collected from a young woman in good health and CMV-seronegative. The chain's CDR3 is CATHRGDNTEAFF. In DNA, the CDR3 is TGTGCCACCCACCGGGGGGACAACACTGAAGCTTTCTTT.